This TCR beta chain was captured in a study of CD8 T cells in ankylosing spondylitis. This clonotype was seen ten or more times. Its antigen remains unidentified. TCRdb reanalysed the 5' RACE reads using MiXCR and keeps one entry per CDR3 protein. The sample shows some 30,000 distinct CDR3 sequences, approximately 7.1% of them seen only once. Findings and caveats of the study: Reactive arthritis synovial fluid and blood previously showed some of these motif variants. Disease-linked clones were reportedly significantly enriched in matched ankylosing spondylitis synovial fluid.

This CDR3 has 14 amino acids. Germline lookup yields CDR1 KGHDR and CDR2 SFDVKD. V lost 5 bases, J lost 7 bases, and 14 bases lay in between. V usage is TRBV24-1 and J usage is TRBJ2-1, with D perhaps TRBD2 (5 bases). Source material: blood, either unsorted or a sorted T cell fraction (not recorded which). This clonotype originated in a male donor with ankylosing spondylitis or in good health (not recorded which). The CDR3, as DNA: TGTGCCACCAGTGCTTCCGCGGGCCTTAATGAGCAGTTCTTC. Translation gives CATSASAGLNEQFF.